The clone carrying this T cell receptor beta chain was recorded once. As yet, its antigen is unknown. The germline CDR1 and CDR2 sequences are SGHVS and FQNEAQ. V dropped 5 bases and J dropped 1; count of bases not matched to a gene: 11. The CDR3 runs to 16 residues. The data belong to a study of shared clonotypes between healthy human individuals. Original analysis: In the immunoSEQ data, sequences were junction-only and lacked quality scores, so filtering differed. Clones were sequenced by immunoSEQ multiplex PCR, and TCRdb holds only the in-frame ones, with some missing. D and trimming were read from the DNA, whereas the V and J calls and clone size are those reported in that table. The sample holds about 1.1 million clones, approximately 78% seen once. The study, taken as a whole, reports: Sharing across four donors was highest in naive CD4 (around 5%) and lowest in memory CD8 (0.4%). Researchers sampled blood only, noting tissue repertoires likely differ. Rarefaction indicated that sorted-subset sequencing remained incomplete although depth was large.

The material sequenced was memory CD4+ T cells from PBMCs. The subset was: CD45RA-negative fraction. This sequence was found in a man aged 18 to 30 in good health. Some clones in this sample may be carry-over from other donors' samples. This chain joins TRBV7-8 and TRBJ2-7; 7 positions agree with TRBD2. The CDR3 region has the DNA TGTGCCAGCAGCCCTAGGGGCGGGAGCTCATCCTACGAGCAGTACTTC. Translation gives CASSPRGGSSSYEQYF.